This T cell receptor (beta chain) was observed in a study of control samples from healthy donors and cancer patients. V was cut by 5 bases and J by 10 bases, with 11 bases left in between. The germline gives CDR1 SGHVS, CDR2 FQNEAQ. The CDR3 has 11 residues. Generated by immunoSEQ multiplex PCR, the TCRdb table keeps only in-frame clones and is missing some. The top ten clones hold 18% of a sample with about 100,000 clones, about 90% of them seen once. The V call is TRBV7-8, the J call TRBJ1-2, with a possible D match to TRBD1 (5 bases). The clonotype was recovered from a woman aged 45 to 65 in good health. The sequencing input was blood. The CDR3 nucleotides are TGTGCCAGCAGCCCTGTGGGGGTCTACACCTTC. Translating it yields CASSPVGVYTF.